The T cell receptor (beta chain) under discussion was sequenced for a study of T cells in Graves' hyperthyroidism and ophthalmopathy. Each diagnosis drew on symptoms, thyroxine, TRAb, thyroid ultrasound and orbital computed tomography findings. Isolation of PBMCs was performed on 8.5 to 10 ml fresh peripheral blood. Trimming shortened V by 0 bases and J by 5 bases, and 13 bases separated the two germline ends. CDR3 length: 15 amino acids. The germline V gene encodes CDR1 MNHNS and CDR2 SASEGT. Study-level points and caveats: Among clonotypes expanded in thyroid above 0.001, most were also found in blood. A model of 13 V-J pairs discriminated ophthalmopathy from stable hyperthyroidism.

Amplified TCR beta CDR3 regions derived from RNA transcripts. The HTBI primer set drove a first-round RT-PCR of the TCR CDR3. From the multiplex PCR reads, TCRdb called clonotypes with MiXCR, one entry per CDR3 protein. Among 350,000 to 400,000 distinct CDR3 sequences, approximately 20% were seen once, and the ten largest hold around 4%. This clonotype was observed at least ten times. The antigen remains undetermined. The chain recombines TRBV6-1 with TRBJ1-2, with a tentative D call TRBD1 (5 bases). Sequences were obtained from blood. The sequence derives from a woman aged 18-29 years with Graves' hyperthyroidism. CDR3 protein: CASSEAQGRAYGYTF. The CDR3 coding sequence is TGTGCCAGCAGTGAAGCCCAGGGTCGGGCATATGGCTACACCTTC.